This T cell receptor (beta chain) came from a study of blood T cell repertoires in COVID-19. The V gene's germline CDR1 is SGHDT and CDR2 YYEEEE. The CDR3 extends over 17 amino acids. Trimming at V came to 3 bases and at J to 7 bases, leaving 15 bases not matched to a gene. The study drew participants aged about 18 to 95 years from roughly 25 US areas. Participants' own reports of clinical history determined their cohort assignment. Only in-frame clones appear in the TCRdb table, and some are missing; sequencing was by immunoSEQ multiplex PCR. The table has some 350,000 clones, around 90% seen once. The sequence derives from a man aged 25 to 45 who had recovered from COVID-19. The specimen sequenced was PBMCs or T cells enriched from blood (not recorded which). The chain uses TRBV5-6 and TRBJ1-4; TRBD1 aligns across 7 bases. CDR3 DNA: TGTGCCAGCAGCTCCGGTACCCGACAGGGCTATGGTGAAAAACTGTTTTTT. This codes for CASSSGTRQGYGEKLFF.